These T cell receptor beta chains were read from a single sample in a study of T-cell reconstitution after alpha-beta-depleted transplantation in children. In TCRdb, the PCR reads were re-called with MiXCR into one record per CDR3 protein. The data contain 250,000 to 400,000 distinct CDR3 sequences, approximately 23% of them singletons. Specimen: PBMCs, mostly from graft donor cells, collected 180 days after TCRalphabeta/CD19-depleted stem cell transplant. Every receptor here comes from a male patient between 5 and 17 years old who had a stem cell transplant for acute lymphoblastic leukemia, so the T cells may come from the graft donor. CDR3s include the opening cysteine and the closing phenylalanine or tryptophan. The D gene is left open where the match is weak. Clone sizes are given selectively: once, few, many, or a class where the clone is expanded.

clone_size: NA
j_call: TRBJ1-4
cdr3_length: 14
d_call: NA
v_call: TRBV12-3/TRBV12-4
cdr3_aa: CASAQRHTLEKLFF
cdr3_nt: TGTGCCAGCGCTCAACGGCACACGTTAGAAAAACTGTTTTTT

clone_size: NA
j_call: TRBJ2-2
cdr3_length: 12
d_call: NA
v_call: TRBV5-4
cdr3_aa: CASSREYGELFF
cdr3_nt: TGTGCCAGCAGCAGAGAGTACGGGGAGCTGTTTTTT

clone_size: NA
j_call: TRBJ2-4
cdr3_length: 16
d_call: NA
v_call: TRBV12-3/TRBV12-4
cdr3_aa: CPSSHAYGISGNIQYF
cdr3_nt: TGTCCCAGCAGTCACGCTTACGGCATCTCGGGGAACATTCAGTACTTC

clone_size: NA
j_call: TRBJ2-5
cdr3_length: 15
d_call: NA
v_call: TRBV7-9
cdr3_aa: CASSSSPIQQETQYF
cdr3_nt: TGTGCCAGCAGTAGCAGTCCCATCCAACAGGAGACCCAGTACTTC

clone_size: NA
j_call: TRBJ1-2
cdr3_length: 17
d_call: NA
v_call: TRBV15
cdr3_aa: CATSRDSLTGGGRGYTF
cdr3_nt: TGTGCCACCAGCAGAGATTCTCTCACGGGGGGGGGACGTGGCTACACCTTC

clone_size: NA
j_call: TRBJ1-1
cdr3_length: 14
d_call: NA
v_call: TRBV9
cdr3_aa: CASSVGLMNTEAFF
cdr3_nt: TGTGCCAGCAGCGTTGGACTAATGAACACTGAAGCTTTCTTT

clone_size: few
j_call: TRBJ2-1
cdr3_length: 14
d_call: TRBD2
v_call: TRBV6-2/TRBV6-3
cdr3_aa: CASRGLENYNEQFF
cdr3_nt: TGTGCCAGCAGGGGACTAGAAAACTACAATGAGCAGTTCTTC

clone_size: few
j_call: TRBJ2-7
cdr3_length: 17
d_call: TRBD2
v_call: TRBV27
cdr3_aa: CASSLGWGGASGDEQYF
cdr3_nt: TGTGCCAGCAGTTTAGGCTGGGGGGGGGCTAGCGGGGACGAGCAGTACTTC

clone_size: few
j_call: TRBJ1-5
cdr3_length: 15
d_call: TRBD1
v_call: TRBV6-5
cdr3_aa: CASSYGDRGNQPQHF
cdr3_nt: TGTGCCAGCAGTTACGGGGACAGGGGAAATCAGCCCCAGCATTTT

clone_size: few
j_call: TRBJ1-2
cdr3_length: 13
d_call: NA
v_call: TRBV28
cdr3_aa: CASSPANPYGYTF
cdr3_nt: TGTGCCAGCAGCCCCGCTAATCCCTATGGCTACACCTTC

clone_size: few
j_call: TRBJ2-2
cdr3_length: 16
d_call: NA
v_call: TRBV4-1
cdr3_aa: CASSPSGTEGTGELFF
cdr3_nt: TGCGCCAGCAGCCCGTCCGGGACCGAGGGCACCGGGGAGCTGTTTTTT

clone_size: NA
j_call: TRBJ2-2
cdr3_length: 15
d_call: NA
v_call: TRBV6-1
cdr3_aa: CASSLDPAMIGELFF
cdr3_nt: TGTGCCAGCAGTCTGGACCCGGCAATGATCGGGGAGCTGTTTTTT

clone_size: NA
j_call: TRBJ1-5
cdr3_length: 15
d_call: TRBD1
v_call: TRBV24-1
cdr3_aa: CATSDSGQGGQPQHF
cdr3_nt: TGTGCCACCAGTGATTCTGGACAGGGCGGTCAGCCCCAGCATTTT

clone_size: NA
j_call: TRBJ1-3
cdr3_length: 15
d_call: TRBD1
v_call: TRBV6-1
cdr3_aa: CASSVRQGAGNTIYF
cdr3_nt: TGTGCCAGCTCCGTGCGACAGGGTGCTGGAAACACCATATATTTT

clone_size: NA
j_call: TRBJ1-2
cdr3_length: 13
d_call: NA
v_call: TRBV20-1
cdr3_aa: CSRIDRTSYGYTF
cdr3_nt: TGCAGTAGGATAGACAGGACCTCCTATGGCTACACCTTC

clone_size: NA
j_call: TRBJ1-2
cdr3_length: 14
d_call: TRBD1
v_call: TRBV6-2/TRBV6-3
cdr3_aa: CASSLGQKSYGYTF
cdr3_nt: TGTGCCAGCAGCCTGGGACAGAAGAGTTATGGCTACACCTTC

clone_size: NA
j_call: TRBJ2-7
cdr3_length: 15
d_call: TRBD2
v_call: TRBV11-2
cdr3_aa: CASSFSSGGPYEQYF
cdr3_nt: TGTGCCAGCAGCTTCTCTAGCGGGGGCCCCTACGAGCAGTACTTC

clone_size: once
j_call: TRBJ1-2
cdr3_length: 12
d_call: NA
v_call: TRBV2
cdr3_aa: CASSAGYYGYTF
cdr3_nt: TGTGCCAGCAGTGCAGGGTACTATGGCTACACCTTC

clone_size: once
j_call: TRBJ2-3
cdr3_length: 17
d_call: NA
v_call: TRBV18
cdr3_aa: CASSPLGPGERTDTQYF
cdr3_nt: TGTGCCAGCTCACCACTAGGTCCGGGAGAACGCACAGATACGCAGTATTTT

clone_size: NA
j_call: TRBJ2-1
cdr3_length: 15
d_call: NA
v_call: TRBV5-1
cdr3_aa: CASSLSLTLYNEQFF
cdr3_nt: TGCGCCAGCAGCTTGAGTCTAACACTCTACAATGAGCAGTTCTTC

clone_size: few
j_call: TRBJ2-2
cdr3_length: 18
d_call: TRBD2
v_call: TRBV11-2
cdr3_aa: CASSSDILAGGNTGELFF
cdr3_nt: TGTGCCAGCAGCTCCGATATTTTAGCGGGAGGCAACACCGGGGAGCTGTTTTTT

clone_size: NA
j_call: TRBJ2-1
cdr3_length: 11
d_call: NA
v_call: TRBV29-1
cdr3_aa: CSVAKGPEQFF
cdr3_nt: TGCAGCGTTGCTAAGGGGCCGGAGCAGTTCTTC

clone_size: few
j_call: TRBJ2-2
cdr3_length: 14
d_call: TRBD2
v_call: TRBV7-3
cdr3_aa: CASSLGGSPGELFF
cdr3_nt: TGTGCCAGCAGCTTAGGCGGGAGCCCCGGGGAGCTGTTTTTT

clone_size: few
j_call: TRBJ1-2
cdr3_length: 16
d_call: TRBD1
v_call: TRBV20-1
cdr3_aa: CSARDPGGGGNYGYTF
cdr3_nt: TGCAGTGCTAGAGATCCAGGGGGAGGAGGAAACTATGGCTACACCTTC

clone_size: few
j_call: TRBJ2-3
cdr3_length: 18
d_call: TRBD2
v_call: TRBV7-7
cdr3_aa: CASSLEAGGRSSTDTQYF
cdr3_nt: TGTGCCAGCAGCTTAGAAGCGGGAGGGAGGTCTAGCACAGATACGCAGTATTTT

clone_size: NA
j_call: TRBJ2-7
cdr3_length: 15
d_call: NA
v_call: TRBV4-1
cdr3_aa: CASSQVSRAFYEQYF
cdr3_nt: TGCGCCAGCAGCCAAGTAAGCAGGGCTTTCTACGAGCAGTACTTC

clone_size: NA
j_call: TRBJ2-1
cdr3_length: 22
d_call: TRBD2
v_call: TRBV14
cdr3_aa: CASSQVLRTSGRTLKAYNEQFF
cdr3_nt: TGTGCCAGCAGCCAAGTTCTAAGGACTAGCGGGAGGACCCTTAAGGCTTACAATGAGCAGTTCTTC

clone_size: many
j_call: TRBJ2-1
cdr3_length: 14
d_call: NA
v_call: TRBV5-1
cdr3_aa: CASSLPGGGNEQFF
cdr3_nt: TGCGCCAGCAGCTTGCCCGGGGGAGGCAATGAGCAGTTCTTC

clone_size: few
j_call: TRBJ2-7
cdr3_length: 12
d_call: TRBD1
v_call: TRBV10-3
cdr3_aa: CAIRTGGYEQYF
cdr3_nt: TGTGCCATCAGGACAGGGGGCTACGAGCAGTACTTC

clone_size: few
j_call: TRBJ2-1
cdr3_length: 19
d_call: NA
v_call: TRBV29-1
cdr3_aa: CSVAPPIGPEWSTYNEQFF
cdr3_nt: TGCAGCGTTGCCCCCCCGATAGGGCCTGAGTGGTCTACCTACAATGAGCAGTTCTTC

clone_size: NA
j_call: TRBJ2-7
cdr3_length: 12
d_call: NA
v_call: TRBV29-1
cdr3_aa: CSVGTAPYEQYF
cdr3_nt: TGCAGCGTTGGTACAGCCCCCTACGAGCAGTACTTC

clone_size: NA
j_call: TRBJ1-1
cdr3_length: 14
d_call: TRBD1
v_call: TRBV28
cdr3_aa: CASSWGQPNTEAFF
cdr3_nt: TGTGCCAGCAGCTGGGGACAGCCGAACACTGAAGCTTTCTTT

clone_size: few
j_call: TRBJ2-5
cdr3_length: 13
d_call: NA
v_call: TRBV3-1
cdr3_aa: CASSSWIQETQYF
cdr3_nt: TGTGCCAGCAGTTCCTGGATCCAAGAGACCCAGTACTTC

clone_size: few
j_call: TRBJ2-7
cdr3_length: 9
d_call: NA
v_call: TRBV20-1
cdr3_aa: CSAGLEQYF
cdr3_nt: TGCAGTGCTGGGCTCGAGCAGTACTTC

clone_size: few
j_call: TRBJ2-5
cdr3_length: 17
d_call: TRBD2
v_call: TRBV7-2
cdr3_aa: CASSLFSSGRGGETQYF
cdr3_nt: TGTGCCAGCAGCTTATTCTCTAGCGGGAGAGGGGGAGAGACCCAGTACTTC

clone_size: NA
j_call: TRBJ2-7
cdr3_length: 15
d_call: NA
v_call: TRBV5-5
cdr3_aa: CASSLRGTFLYEQYF
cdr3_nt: TGTGCCAGCAGCCTGAGGGGGACTTTCCTCTACGAGCAGTACTTC

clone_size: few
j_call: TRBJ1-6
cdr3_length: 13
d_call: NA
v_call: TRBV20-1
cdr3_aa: CSVRGKDNSPLHF
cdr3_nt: TGCAGTGTTAGAGGGAAGGATAATTCACCCCTCCACTTT

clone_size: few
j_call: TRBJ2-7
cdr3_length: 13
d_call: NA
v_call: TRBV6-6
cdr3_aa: CASRDPPSYEQYF
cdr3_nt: TGTGCCAGCAGAGATCCGCCCTCCTACGAGCAGTACTTC

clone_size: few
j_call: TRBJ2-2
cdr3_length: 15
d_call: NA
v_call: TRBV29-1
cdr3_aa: CSVSETGTQTGELFF
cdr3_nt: TGCAGCGTGTCGGAAACCGGGACCCAGACCGGGGAGCTGTTTTTT

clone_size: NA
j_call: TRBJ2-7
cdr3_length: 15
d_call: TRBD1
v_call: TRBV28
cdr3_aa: CASSLPRDSTYEQYF
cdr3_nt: TGTGCCAGCAGTTTACCCAGGGACAGTACCTACGAGCAGTACTTC

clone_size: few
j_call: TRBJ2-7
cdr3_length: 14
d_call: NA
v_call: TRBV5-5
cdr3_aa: CASSLIKDSFRQYF
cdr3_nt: TGTGCCAGCAGCTTGATTAAGGACAGCTTCCGGCAGTACTTC

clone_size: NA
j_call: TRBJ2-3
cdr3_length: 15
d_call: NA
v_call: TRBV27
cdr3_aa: CASTPGQPGTDTQYF
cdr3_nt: TGTGCCAGCACCCCAGGGCAGCCAGGCACAGATACGCAGTATTTT

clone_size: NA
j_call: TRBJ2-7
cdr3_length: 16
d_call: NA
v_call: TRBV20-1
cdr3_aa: CSARVIQTGSSYEQYF
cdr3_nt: TGCAGTGCTAGAGTGATTCAGACCGGGAGCTCCTACGAGCAGTACTTC

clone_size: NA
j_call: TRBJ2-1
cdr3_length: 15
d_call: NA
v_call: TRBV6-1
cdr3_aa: CASTPTRQRNNEQFF
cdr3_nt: TGTGCCAGCACCCCGACGAGACAGAGGAACAATGAGCAGTTCTTC

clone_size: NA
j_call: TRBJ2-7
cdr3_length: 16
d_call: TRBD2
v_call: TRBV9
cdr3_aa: CASSPRTSGYSYEQYF
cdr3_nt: TGTGCCAGCAGCCCTCGGACTAGCGGGTACTCCTACGAGCAGTACTTC

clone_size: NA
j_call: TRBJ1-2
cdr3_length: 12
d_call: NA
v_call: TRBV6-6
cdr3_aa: CASRPPLWGYTF
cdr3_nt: TGTGCCAGCAGGCCACCTTTGTGGGGCTACACCTTC

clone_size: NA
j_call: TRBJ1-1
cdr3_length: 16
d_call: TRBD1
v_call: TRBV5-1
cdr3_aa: CARSFRTGAWNTEAFF
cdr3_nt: TGCGCCAGAAGCTTCAGGACAGGGGCGTGGAACACTGAAGCTTTCTTT

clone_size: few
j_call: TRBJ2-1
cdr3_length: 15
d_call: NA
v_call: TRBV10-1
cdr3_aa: CASSSSVSSYNEQFF
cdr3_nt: TGCGCCAGCAGTTCGTCCGTTAGCTCCTACAATGAGCAGTTCTTC

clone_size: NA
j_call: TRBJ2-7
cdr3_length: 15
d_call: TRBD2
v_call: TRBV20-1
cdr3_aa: CSLIRGQREDYEQYF
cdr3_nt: TGCAGTTTGATACGGGGGCAGCGGGAGGACTACGAGCAGTACTTC

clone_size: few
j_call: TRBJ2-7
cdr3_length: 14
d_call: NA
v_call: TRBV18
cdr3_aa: CASSRAPSPYEQYF
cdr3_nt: TGTGCCAGCTCTCGAGCCCCCTCTCCTTACGAGCAGTACTTC

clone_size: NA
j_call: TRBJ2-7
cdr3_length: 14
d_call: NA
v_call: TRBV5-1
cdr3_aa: CASSLGTRLYEQYF
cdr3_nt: TGCGCCAGCAGCCTCGGGACACGGCTCTACGAGCAGTACTTC

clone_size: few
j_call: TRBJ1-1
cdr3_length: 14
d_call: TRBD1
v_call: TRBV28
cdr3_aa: CASSRQGATGEAFF
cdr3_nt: TGTGCCAGCAGTCGACAGGGGGCTACGGGCGAAGCTTTCTTT

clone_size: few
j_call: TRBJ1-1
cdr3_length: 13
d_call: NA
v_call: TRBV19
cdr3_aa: CASSMTRTYEAFF
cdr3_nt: TGTGCCAGTAGTATGACCAGGACCTATGAAGCTTTCTTT

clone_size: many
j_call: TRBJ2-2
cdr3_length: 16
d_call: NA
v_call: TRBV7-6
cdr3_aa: CASSRPGPLNTGELFF
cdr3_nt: TGTGCCAGCAGCAGACCGGGACCCCTAAACACCGGGGAGCTGTTTTTT